This TCR beta chain is drawn from a study of blood T cell repertoires in COVID-19. The overall study: There were acute and convalescent COVID-19 samples, and they came from the United States, Italy and Spain. Sources were T cells, B-cell-depleted T cells, or PBMCs; the material itself was cDNA or gDNA.

As processed by the authors: Reference gene primers were amplified, and this amplification served to estimate nucleated cell counts. The table came from immunoSEQ multiplex PCR; TCRdb's copy has only in-frame clones and leaves some out. The V and J calls and clone size come from that table; D and trimming were worked out from the DNA. The data contain fewer than 300,000 clones, 82% of them singletons. The sample consisted of peripheral blood. The receptor was isolated from a woman aged 18-29 years with acute or convalescent COVID-19.

CDR3 coding DNA: TGTGCCAGCAGCCCCCCCAGCGATGAGCAGTTCTTC. It yields the protein CASSPPSDEQFF. The chain joins TRBV9 to TRBJ2-1; D not resolved. With 4 bases removed from V and 8 bases from J, the gap between germline ends came to 10 bases. The CDR3 spans 12 residues. Germline V gene lookup returns CDR1 SGDLS and CDR2 YYNGEE.